This TCR beta chain came from a study of T cells after yellow fever vaccination. The CDR3 sequence is 12 residues long. V shed 11 bases and J shed 1 base, with 12 bases lying between them. Germline V gene sequence: CDR1 SNHLY, CDR2 FYNNEI. Findings of the study overall: By day 5 rather than day 15, the secondary response had peaked, though it was weaker.

This clonotype was counted between two and nine times. Its antigen is not identified. TCRdb analysed the 5' RACE reads with MiXCR anew, one entry per CDR3 protein. The sample records 450,000 to 600,000 distinct CDR3 sequences, 13% being singletons. This receptor was identified in a man in his thirties or forties who received the YFV17D yellow fever vaccine. The chain couples TRBV2 to TRBJ2-7, with a possible D match to TRBD2 (5 bases). This specimen was PBMCs, taken on the day of the yellow fever booster vaccination. CDR3 sequence (DNA): TGTGCCGGTACTAGAGGTTCCTACGAGCAGTACTTC. It encodes CAGTRGSYEQYF.